A single sample is the source of the 20 T cell receptor beta chains below, sequenced in a study of blood T cells in healthy people across ages. The second PCR ran about 6 to 12 cycles with a sample-barcoded 5' primer and J-beta primers. Via MiXCR, TCRdb re-called the 5' RACE reads, giving one row per CDR3 protein. The sample carries 750,000 to 1,000,000 distinct CDR3 sequences, about 27% recorded once. The same sample was also used in a study of T cells of mothers and their children.

Sequencing was performed on blood. These receptors were obtained from a woman aged 35 to 49 in good health.

This clonotype was counted at least ten times. V usage is TRBV7-2 and J usage is TRBJ2-3, with TRBD1 as a possible D gene (6 bases). CDR3 length: 15 amino acids. The V and J ends lost 5 bases and 1 base respectively, with 13 bases between them. Per germline, CDR1 SGHTA and CDR2 FQGNSA. The CDR3 DNA sequence: TGTGCCAGCAGCGCAACTCGGACAGGCACAGATACGCAGTATTTT. Residues: CASSATRTGTDTQYF. The full variable domain, with the rest looked up from reference TRBV7-2 and TRBJ2-3, is GAGVSQSPSNKVTEKGKDVELRCDPISGHTALYWYRQSLGQGLEFLIYFQGNSAPDKSGLPSDRFSAERTGGSVSTLTIQRTQQEDSAVYLCASSATRTGTDTQYFGPGTRLTVL.

This clonotype was seen repeatedly, ten times or more. V usage is TRBV20-1 and J usage is TRBJ1-2; 8 bases match TRBD1. V lost 8 bases to trimming and J lost 8 bases; unmatched junction nucleotides: 7. The CDR3 runs to 11 residues. Germline V gene sequence: CDR1 DFQATT, CDR2 SNEGSKA (reference sequence). In DNA form, the CDR3 reads TGCAGTTCACAGGGGGTGAGGGGCTACACCTTC. Translation: CSSQGVRGYTF.

This clonotype was counted only a few times. This chain uses TRBV6-1 with TRBJ1-5; no reliable D call. Trimming took 0 bases from V and 3 from J, leaving 6 bases between them. The V gene's germline CDR1 is MNHNS and CDR2 SASEGT. CDR3 length: 14 amino acids. The CDR3 here is CASSEAHVNQPQHF. The CDR3, as DNA: TGTGCCAGCAGTGAAGCGCACGTCAATCAGCCCCAGCATTTT.

This clonotype was detected ten times or more. The V gene is TRBV3-1, the J gene TRBJ1-1; TRBD1 is a possible D gene (6 bases). V was clipped by 1 base and J by 4 bases, with 10 bases between them. Germline CDR1 and CDR2: LGHDT and YNNKEL (reference sequence). The CDR3 is 14 residues long. The CDR3 coding sequence is TGTGCCAGCAGCCAAGCGGACAGTGCCACTGAAGCTTTCTTT. Translating gives CASSQADSATEAFF.

This clonotype has more than one count but fewer than ten. V gene TRBV5-1 combines with J gene TRBJ2-7, with a tentative D call TRBD1 (7 bases). The DNA end is a closer match to TRBJ2-4, so the J assignment may be wrong. Germline V CDR1 and CDR2: SGHRS, YFSETQ. CDR3 size: 13 residues. This CDR3 reads CASSPGGWGIQYF. Here the CDR3 DNA reads TGCGCCAGCAGCCCAGGGGGGTGGGGCATTCAGTACTTC.

This clonotype has just a few counts. CDR3 nucleotide sequence: TGTGCCAGCAGTGAAATAGTAGACAGTAGCAATCAGCCCCAGCATTTT. Amino acid sequence: CASSEIVDSSNQPQHF. The chain joins TRBV2 to TRBJ1-5, with D perhaps TRBD1 (5 bases). This CDR3 comprises 16 residues. V shed 2 bases and J shed 0 bases, with 11 bases lying between them. The germline V gene has CDR1 SNHLY and CDR2 FYNNEI.

This clonotype was counted only a few times. The chain carries TRBV12-3 or TRBV12-4 and TRBJ2-1; D is undetermined. V was pared by 6 bases and J by 9 bases, with 15 bases between. The CDR3 extends over 13 amino acids. The CDR3 is CASRASRSGEQFF. CDR3 DNA: TGTGCCAGCAGAGCCTCCAGGAGTGGTGAGCAGTTCTTC.

This chain links TRBV19 with TRBJ2-3; 8 bases match TRBD1. CDR3 length: 16 amino acids. The junction had 15 bases not matched to a gene; V was cut back by 9 bases and J by 4 bases. CDR1 LNHDA and CDR2 SQIVND come from the germline V gene (reference sequence). CDR3 nucleotide sequence: TGTGCCAGCCGAACCCCGACAGGACAGGGCGCAGATACGCAGTATTTT. It encodes CASRTPTGQGADTQYF.

On this clonotype itself: Being one base from a much bigger clone, this may be a read error. This rearrangement joins TRBV20-1 to TRBJ1-4, with D possibly being TRBD1 (5 bases). CDR3 size: 13 residues. Germline V lookup: CDR1 DFQATT, CDR2 SNEGSKA (reference sequence). The CDR3 DNA sequence: TGCGGTGCTAGTCAGGGTGGGAAACAAAAACTGTTTTTT. Translating it yields CGASQGGKQKLFF.

J is TRBJ2-3 and V is TRBV3-1, with D possibly called TRBD1 or TRBD2 (5 bases each). V shed 0 bases and J shed 8 bases, with 21 bases lying between them. From germline, CDR1 is LGHDT and CDR2 YNNKEL (reference sequence). The CDR3 is made up of 17 amino acids. DNA of the CDR3: TGTGCCAGCAGCCAAGATCCCCGGGACGGATTGAGGGGTACGCAGTATTTT. This sequence encodes CASSQDPRDGLRGTQYF.

A note on this clonotype: Possible read error: a much larger clone is one base away. The chain combines TRBV6-5 with TRBJ2-7, with a possible D match to TRBD1 (5 bases). The J call is doubtful: the DNA matches TRBJ2-5 better. The CDR3 extends over 12 amino acids. The germline gives CDR1 MNHEY, CDR2 SVGAGI. The CDR3 loop reads CAGKGVGETQYF. The CDR3 DNA reads as TGTGCCGGCAAAGGGGTGGGGGAGACCCAGTACTTC.

The table lists this clonotype with many counts. The V and J genes are TRBV12-3 or TRBV12-4 and TRBJ2-7; 9 bases are shared with TRBD1. Trimming took 5 bases from V and 0 from J; bases not matched to a gene: 8. The CDR3 loop spans 16 amino acids. CDR3: CASSPRATGGSYEQYF. The DNA for the CDR3 is TGTGCCAGCAGTCCCCGAGCGACAGGGGGCTCCTACGAGCAGTACTTC.

The V gene is TRBV20-1, the J gene TRBJ1-1; no definite D call. V lost 6 bases to trimming and J lost 5 bases, with 19 bases between them. The CDR3 is 14 amino acids. Looked up from germline, CDR1 is DFQATT and CDR2 is SNEGSKA (reference sequence). The CDR3: CSAVGGGGGTEAFF. CDR3 coding DNA: TGCAGTGCGGTAGGAGGTGGAGGAGGAACTGAAGCTTTCTTT.

This clonotype has just a few counts. The junction shows a germline mismatch at one end, possibly a read error. V gene TRBV27 combines with J gene TRBJ2-1; the match to TRBD2 covers 8 bases. The germline CDR1 and CDR2 sequences are MNHEY and SMNVEV (reference sequence). The CDR3 length is 16 residues. The CDR3 bases are TGTGCCAGCGGTTTAAAAGCGGGGGCCCTTTACAATGAGCAGTTCTTC. This encodes CASGLKAGALYNEQFF.

This clonotype was seen repeatedly, ten times or more. The rearrangement links TRBV29-1 to TRBJ1-2, with D possibly being TRBD1 (5 bases). Germline CDR1 reads SQVTM; CDR2 reads ANQGSEA. The CDR3 consists of 13 residues. The germline V and J ends were trimmed by 6 bases and 4 bases, with 15 bases remaining between them. The CDR3 nucleotides are TGCAGCGTCCGCAGGGTAACGGGCTATGGCTACACCTTC. Its translation is CSVRRVTGYGYTF.

The V call is TRBV28, the J call TRBJ2-3; D might be TRBD2 (6 bases). CDR1 and CDR2 from the germline V gene are MDHEN and SYDVKM. The length of the CDR3 is 15 residues. The V and J ends lost 4 bases and 2 bases respectively, with 13 bases between them. The CDR3 bases are TGTGCCAGCAGTTCCTCGGGGGATCCCACAGATACGCAGTATTTT. Protein: CASSSSGDPTDTQYF.

The chain combines TRBV7-9 with TRBJ1-2; D is undetermined. The germline V gene encodes CDR1 SEHNR and CDR2 FQNEAQ (reference sequence). The ends were cut back, 2 bases at V and 8 bases at J, with 9 bases in the middle. The CDR3 is made up of 12 amino acids. The CDR3 DNA reads as TGTGCCAGCAGCTTACAGACGAGCGGCTACACCTTC. Its translation is CASSLQTSGYTF.

This clonotype was recorded a few times. This rearrangement joins TRBV20-1 to TRBJ2-7; TRBD2 agrees at 11 bases. Trimming cost V 8 bases and J 1 base; bases outside gene matches: 4. The CDR3 is made up of 13 amino acids. Germline V gene lookup returns CDR1 DFQATT and CDR2 SNEGSKA (reference sequence). CDR3 coding DNA: TGCAGTTTGACTAGCGGGGAATCCTACGAGCAGTACTTC. This gives the protein CSLTSGESYEQYF.

The J gene is TRBJ2-3, the V gene TRBV3-1; tentatively, D is TRBD2 (6 bases). The CDR3 runs to 15 residues. Germline CDR1 is LGHDT and CDR2 is YNNKEL (reference sequence). Trimming took 7 bases from V and 0 from J, leaving 14 bases between them. The CDR3: CASTTRDSSTDTQYF. The DNA for the CDR3 is TGTGCCAGCACCACCCGGGACTCAAGCACAGATACGCAGTATTTT.

This sequence joins TRBV12-3 or TRBV12-4 and TRBJ2-4, with TRBD2 matching over 10 bases. Losses at the gene ends were 6 bases for V and 13 bases for J; bases not matched to a gene: 12. This CDR3 is 14 amino acids long. The CDR3 here is CASSPLAGAFIQYF. The CDR3 DNA follows: TGTGCCAGCAGCCCTCTAGCGGGGGCTTTTATCCAGTACTTC.